These 20 T cell receptor beta chains were sequenced from one sample in a study of shared clonotypes between healthy human individuals. Data came from immunoSEQ multiplex PCR; TCRdb stores just in-frame clones and leaves some out. The table includes under 1 million clones, 92% detected once. Selected positively for CCR7 and CD45RO-negative, naive CD8 cells excluded terminally differentiated effector memory CD45RA+ cells. The sample comprised naive CD8+ T cells sorted from blood. The source of these receptors is a man under 40 in good health.

This rearrangement joins TRBV7-9 to TRBJ2-1, with 8 bases that match TRBD2. The CDR3 runs to 15 residues. After removal of 2 bases from V and 4 bases from J, the junction contained 4 bases not matched to a gene. CDR1 is SEHNR and CDR2 is FQNEAQ in the germline V gene (reference sequence). As DNA, the CDR3 is TGTGCCAGCAGCTTAACTCGGGGGGGTTACAATGAGCAGTTCTTC. It encodes CASSLTRGGYNEQFF.

As for this clone: Other DNA sequences within the sample encode an identical CDR3. The chain employs TRBV7-9 and TRBJ2-1; D unclear. Looked up from germline, CDR1 is SEHNR and CDR2 is FQNEAQ (reference sequence). V was shortened by 2 bases and J by 4 bases, with 3 bases between the two germline ends. CDR3 length: 12 amino acids. DNA of the CDR3: TGTGCCAGCAGCTTAACGTACAATGAGCAGTTCTTC. This codes for CASSLTYNEQFF.

J is TRBJ2-1 and V is TRBV19, with D hard to call. The CDR3 loop spans 13 amino acids. The V and J ends lost 3 bases and 6 bases respectively, with 9 bases between them. Germline assignment: CDR1 LNHDA and CDR2 SQIVND (reference sequence). The CDR3 region has the DNA TGTGCCAGTAGTATGGGGATGATCAATGAGCAGTTCTTC. Encoded protein: CASSMGMINEQFF.

J is TRBJ2-2 and V is TRBV29-1; 8 bases line up with TRBD1. Germline loops: CDR1 SQVTM, CDR2 ANQGSEA. V shed 4 bases, J shed 1 base, and the junction held 2 bases outside the gene matches. The CDR3 spans 14 residues. In DNA, the CDR3 is TGCAGCGTTGGACAGGGGTTGAACACCGGGGAGCTGTTTTTT. This translates into CSVGQGLNTGELFF.

CDR3 nucleotides: TGTGCCAGCAGCTACGGGACAAGATTCTACGAGCAGTACTTC. It yields the protein CASSYGTRFYEQYF. This chain joins TRBV28 and TRBJ2-7, with a weak D call TRBD1 (6 bases). The V end lost 6 bases, the J end lost 3 bases, and 15 bases lay between the germline ends. Germline loops: CDR1 MDHEN, CDR2 SYDVKM. The CDR3 is 14 residues long.

Comments on this clone: This CDR3 is also generated by other DNA sequences in the sample. The chain joins TRBV7-9 to TRBJ2-7; 10 bases agree with TRBD2. J gave up 4 bases and V 6 bases, and 6 bases lay outside the gene matches. This CDR3 region has 14 residues. Germline V gene lookup returns CDR1 SEHNR and CDR2 FQNEAQ (reference sequence). The CDR3 DNA follows: TGTGCCAGCAGTTCCGGGACTAGCGCTTACGAGCAGTACTTC. It translates to CASSSGTSAYEQYF. Complete variable domain (other parts from reference TRBV7-9 and TRBJ2-7): DTGVSQNPRHKITKRGQNVTFRCDPISEHNRLYWYRQTLGQGPEFLTYFQNEAQLEKSRLLSDRFSAERPKGSFSTLEIQRTEQGDSAMYLCASSSGTSAYEQYFGPGTRLTVT.

About this clone: This specimen includes other DNA sequences encoding the same CDR3. V is TRBV27 and J is TRBJ2-7; a possible D gene is TRBD2 (6 bases). This CDR3 is 12 amino acids long. With 3 bases removed from V and 4 bases from J, the gap between germline ends came to 7 bases. Germline V lookup: CDR1 MNHEY, CDR2 SMNVEV (reference sequence). The CDR3 sequence: CASSFAGYEQYF. CDR3 in DNA: TGTGCCAGCAGTTTCGCGGGATACGAGCAGTACTTC.

The chain uses TRBV27 and TRBJ2-7, with D tentatively TRBD1 (6 bases). CDR1 and CDR2 from the germline V gene are MNHEY and SMNVEV (reference sequence). Trimming pared 2 bases from V and 6 bases from J, leaving 14 bases between. The CDR3 contains 14 residues. The CDR3 sequence is CASSLGQGQGEQYF. Written as DNA, the CDR3 is TGTGCCAGCAGTTTAGGTCAGGGGCAAGGCGAGCAGTACTTC.

This chain joins TRBV7-9 and TRBJ2-7, with 9 bases that match TRBD2. Trimming at V came to 6 bases and at J to 5 bases, leaving 5 bases not matched to a gene. CDR3 length: 13 amino acids. Germline CDR1 and CDR2: SEHNR and FQNEAQ (reference sequence). The CDR3 sequence is CASRNSGSHEQYF. Here the CDR3 DNA reads TGTGCCAGCAGAAATAGCGGGAGTCACGAGCAGTACTTC.

The rearrangement joins TRBV6-5 to TRBJ2-1; D is undetermined. The CDR3 runs 15 residues. Trimming took off 0 bases at V and 3 bases at J, with 9 bases between the two ends. CDR1 is MNHEY, CDR2 SVGAGI, per germline. The CDR3 sequence: CASSYSLTGYNEQFF. CDR3 bases: TGTGCCAGCAGTTACTCGCTGACTGGCTACAATGAGCAGTTCTTC.

This chain connects TRBV11-2 to TRBJ2-1; 10 bases are a match to TRBD2. Per the germline V gene, CDR1 is SGHAT and CDR2 is FQNNGV. This CDR3 is built from 18 residues. J was trimmed by 0 bases and V by 4 bases; bases with no gene match: 9. The DNA for the CDR3 is TGTGCCAGCAGCTCGGGCACTAGCGGGACAAGCTCCTACAATGAGCAGTTCTTC. This translates into CASSSGTSGTSSYNEQFF.

J is TRBJ2-7 and V is TRBV10-2; TRBD1 is a possible D gene (5 bases). This CDR3 has 13 amino acids. CDR1 is WSHSY, CDR2 SAAADI, per germline. Trimming removed 5 bases at V and 0 bases at J, with 8 bases between. The DNA of the CDR3 is TGCGCCAGCAGTAACAGGTACTCCTACGAGCAGTACTTC. Amino acid sequence: CASSNRYSYEQYF.

V gene TRBV28 combines with J gene TRBJ2-7; D is perhaps TRBD1 or TRBD2 (5 bases each). CDR1 and CDR2 (germline): MDHEN, SYDVKM. The CDR3 has 13 amino acids. V was cut by 0 bases and J by 2 bases, with 5 bases left in between. CDR3 in amino acids: CASSLWGAYEQYF. In nucleotides, the CDR3 is TGTGCCAGCAGTTTATGGGGGGCCTACGAGCAGTACTTC. The whole variable domain, filled in from reference TRBV28 and TRBJ2-7, reads DVKVTQSSRYLVKRTGEKVFLECVQDMDHENMFWYRQDPGLGLRLIYFSYDVKMKEKGDIPEGYSVSREKKERFSLILESASTNQTSMYLCASSLWGAYEQYFGPGTRLTVT.

This chain connects TRBV5-5 to TRBJ2-7, with D tentatively TRBD2 (5 bases). Germline CDR1 is SGHKS and CDR2 is YYEKEE (reference sequence). The V end was cut by 3 bases, the J end by 1 base, with 11 bases between. The CDR3 loop spans 14 amino acids. The CDR3: CASSYLTSSYEQYF. The CDR3 DNA reads TGTGCCAGCAGCTATCTTACTAGTTCCTACGAGCAGTACTTC.

A few counts support this clone. This sequence joins TRBV7-6 and TRBJ1-1; D is unresolved. CDR3 size: 14 residues. Trimming cost V 5 bases and J 4 bases, with 14 bases left between them. CDR1 and CDR2 (germline): SGHVS, FNYEAQ. The CDR3 sequence: CASSHAPGGTEAFF. CDR3 nucleotide sequence: TGTGCCAGCAGCCATGCGCCTGGCGGCACTGAAGCTTTCTTT.

The sample holds one count of this clone. This rearrangement joins TRBV6-6 to TRBJ1-1, with D perhaps matching TRBD1 (5 bases). V was cut by 5 bases and J by 0 bases, with 10 bases left in between. The CDR3 consists of 14 residues. CDR1 MNHNY and CDR2 SVGAGI come from the germline V gene (reference sequence). Here the CDR3 DNA reads TGTGCCAGCAGTAAGGGGTTCATGAACACTGAAGCTTTCTTT. The encoded protein is CASSKGFMNTEAFF.

The chain joins TRBV5-5 to TRBJ2-7; TRBD2 aligns across 8 bases. The CDR3 runs to 15 residues. Germline-derived CDR1 and CDR2 are SGHKS and YYEKEE (reference sequence). J gave up 1 base and V 5 bases, and 8 bases lay outside the gene matches. CDR3 sequence reads: CASSWLAGLSYEQYF. In DNA, the CDR3 is TGTGCCAGCAGTTGGCTAGCGGGCCTTTCCTACGAGCAGTACTTC. The whole variable domain, filled in from reference TRBV5-5 and TRBJ2-7, reads DAGVTQSPTHLIKTRGQQVTLRCSPISGHKSVSWYQQVLGQGPQFIFQYYEKEERGRGNFPDRFSARQFPNYSSELNVNALLLGDSALYLCASSWLAGLSYEQYFGPGTRLTVT.

The rearrangement uses TRBV27 and TRBJ2-5; no definite D call. The CDR3 is made up of 15 amino acids. Trimming pared 2 bases from V and 1 base from J, leaving 11 bases between. Germline V gene sequence: CDR1 MNHEY, CDR2 SMNVEV (reference sequence). The CDR3 nucleotides read TGTGCCAGCAGTTTAATTTCTGGATTCCAAGAGACCCAGTACTTC. This sequence encodes CASSLISGFQETQYF.

The chain has TRBV4-3 and TRBJ1-1; D gene unclear. CDR3 size: 16 residues. Germline loops: CDR1 LGHNA, CDR2 YSLEER. V was shortened by 1 base and J by 4 bases, with 16 bases between the two germline ends. The CDR3 nucleotides read TGCGCCAGCAGCCAAGTTCACAGATTCAAAGCCACTGAAGCTTTCTTT. Its translation is CASSQVHRFKATEAFF.

This sequence joins TRBV29-1 and TRBJ2-4; 10 nucleotides match TRBD2. With 6 bases clipped from V and 3 bases from J, the junction kept 8 bases outside the gene matches. Germline CDR1 SQVTM, CDR2 ANQGSEA. CDR3 size: 15 residues. The CDR3 region is CSVSGRAEGKNIQYF. The CDR3 nucleotides read TGCAGCGTAAGCGGGAGGGCCGAGGGCAAAAACATTCAGTACTTC.